This T cell receptor (beta chain) was profiled in a study of T cell responses to AZD1222 COVID-19 vaccine. Study-wide results and limits: Donors were mostly white British, more females; clonal diversity possibly underestimated. Baseline testing showed seropositivity in only a handful of AZD1222 recipients. Spike-specific TCR breadth and depth grew following two AZD1222 doses.

On this clone itself: The antigen is not known.

Only in-frame clones appear in the TCRdb table, and some are missing; sequencing was by immunoSEQ multiplex PCR. The sample consists of 180,000 or so clones, 92% of them appearing once. It was second doses at about 4 or about 12 weeks that were pooled. The CDR3 covers 16 residues. With 5 bases clipped from V and 9 bases from J, the junction kept 17 bases outside the gene matches. Looked up from germline, CDR1 is SNHLY and CDR2 is FYNNEI. The chain couples TRBV2 to TRBJ2-5; 8 bases line up with TRBD2. This receptor was identified in an adult who received the AZD1222 COVID-19 vaccine. Source: peripheral blood, taken 28 days after the second AZD1222 dose. The CDR3 region is CASSPPGTRATGAQYF. The CDR3 bases are TGTGCCAGCAGTCCACCCGGGACTAGGGCTACTGGGGCCCAGTACTTC.